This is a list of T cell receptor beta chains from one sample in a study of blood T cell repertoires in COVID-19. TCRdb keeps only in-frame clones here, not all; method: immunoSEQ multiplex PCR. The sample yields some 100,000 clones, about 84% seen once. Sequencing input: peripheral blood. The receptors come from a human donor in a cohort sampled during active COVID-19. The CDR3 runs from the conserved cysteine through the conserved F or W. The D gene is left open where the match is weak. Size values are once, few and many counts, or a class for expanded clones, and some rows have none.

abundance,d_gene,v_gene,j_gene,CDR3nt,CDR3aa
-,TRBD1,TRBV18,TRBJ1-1,TGTGCCAGCTCAGGGTACAGGGGGCGCTTACCCACTGAAGCTTTCTTT,CASSGYRGRLPTEAFF
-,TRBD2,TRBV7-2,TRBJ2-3,TGTGCCAGCAGCTTAAGCGGGAACACAGATACGCAGTATTTT,CASSLSGNTDTQYF
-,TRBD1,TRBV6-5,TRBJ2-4,TGTGCCAGCAGTAAGACAGGGGGTCGCAAAAACATTCAGTACTTC,CASSKTGGRKNIQYF
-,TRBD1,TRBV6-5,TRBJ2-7,TGTGCCAGCAGCCGGACAGGGGTGGGCCCCTACGAGCAGTACTTC,CASSRTGVGPYEQYF
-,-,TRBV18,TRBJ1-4,TGTGCCAGCTCACCGCGCGGGGCCGATGAAAAACTGTTTTTT,CASSPRGADEKLFF
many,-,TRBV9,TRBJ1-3,TGTGCCAGCAGCCGTGCGGAGGGCGGCTCTGGAAACACCATATATTTT,CASSRAEGGSGNTIYF
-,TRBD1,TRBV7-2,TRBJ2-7,TGTGCCAGCAACCTACTTCTGCGACAGGGTCTAATCGAGCAGTACTTC,CASNLLLRQGLIEQYF
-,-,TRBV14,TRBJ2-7,TGTGCCAGCAGCCAAGATAGCAGGGAAGGTCGGGAGCAGTACTTC,CASSQDSREGREQYF
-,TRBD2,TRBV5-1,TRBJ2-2,TGCGCCAGCAGCTTGAGCGGGAGGCCCACCGGGGAGCTGTTTTTT,CASSLSGRPTGELFF
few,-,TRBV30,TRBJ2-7,TGTGCCTGGTGGTCAGGTCGCGAGCAGTACTTC,CAWWSGREQYF
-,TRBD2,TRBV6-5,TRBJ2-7,TGTGCCAGCAGCCAGACTAGCGGGAGTTCGTACGAGCAGTACTTC,CASSQTSGSSYEQYF
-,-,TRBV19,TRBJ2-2,TGTGCCAGTACCCCCTCCCGGCTAGTCCCCCCCGGGGAGCTGTTTTTT,CASTPSRLVPPGELFF
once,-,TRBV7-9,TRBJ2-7,TGTGCCAGCAGCTTAGACAGGCGAGACTACGAGCAGTACTTC,CASSLDRRDYEQYF
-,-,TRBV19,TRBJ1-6,TGTGCCAGTAGCCAGGGAGGGAAGAATTCACCCCTCCACTTT,CASSQGGKNSPLHF
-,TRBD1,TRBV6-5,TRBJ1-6,TGTGCCAGCAGTTACGACAGGGATCTCGATTCACCCCTCCACTTT,CASSYDRDLDSPLHF
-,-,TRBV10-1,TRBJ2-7,TGCGCCAGCAGTCGAGTTGGCAGGGACTACGAGCAGTACTTC,CASSRVGRDYEQYF
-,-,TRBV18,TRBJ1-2,TGTGCCAGCTCACCTTCGGAGGGCTACACCTTC,CASSPSEGYTF
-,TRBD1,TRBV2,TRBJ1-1,TGTGCCAGCAGTGTTAACAGGGGAGGGAACACTGAAGCTTTCTTT,CASSVNRGGNTEAFF
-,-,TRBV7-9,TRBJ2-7,TGTGCCAGCAGCCCGCTGGGGGCGCTGAACGAGCAGTACTTC,CASSPLGALNEQYF
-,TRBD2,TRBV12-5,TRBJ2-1,TGTGCTAGTGGAAAGGCGACTAGCGGGGGGGCTGGTGAGCAGTTCTTC,CASGKATSGGAGEQFF
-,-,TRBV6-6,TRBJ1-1,TGTGCCAGCAGTCCCCCCCTCGCCGAGGCTTTCTTT,CASSPPLAEAFF
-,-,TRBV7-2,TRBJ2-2,TGTGCCAGCAGCCCGAGCCCCACCGGGGAGCTGTTTTTT,CASSPSPTGELFF
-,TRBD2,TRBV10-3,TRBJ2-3,TGTGCCATCAGTGTGACTAGCGGGGGGCGAGGGTCAGATACGCAGTATTTT,CAISVTSGGRGSDTQYF
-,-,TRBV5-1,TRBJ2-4,TGCGCCAGCAGCTTGGGCGGGGAGGACATTCAGTACTTC,CASSLGGEDIQYF
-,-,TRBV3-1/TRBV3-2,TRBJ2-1,TGTGCCAGCAGCCAAAGATTGGCCGGGAGTAGATCCTACAATGAGCAGTTCTTC,CASSQRLAGSRSYNEQFF
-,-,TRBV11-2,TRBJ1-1,TGTGCCAGCAGTCTCGGTGTGGGCAAAGCTTTCTTT,CASSLGVGKAFF
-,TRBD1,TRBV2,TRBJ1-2,TGTGCCAGCAGGATAGACAGGGAGGATCACACCTTC,CASRIDREDHTF
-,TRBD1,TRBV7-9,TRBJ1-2,TGTGCCAGCAGCTTAGGAGACAGGGGGGCAGATGGCTACACCTTC,CASSLGDRGADGYTF